One sample yielded the 16 T cell receptor beta chains listed below, sequenced in a study of blood T cells in healthy people across ages. Combining a sample-barcoded 5' primer with a J-beta primer mix, a second PCR ran for 7 to 11 cycles. TCRdb processed the 5' RACE reads anew with MiXCR; each CDR3 protein has one entry. The table records about 1,600,000 distinct CDR3 sequences, approximately 42% of them present only once. Source material: blood. The receptors shown here come from a woman aged 18 to 35 in good health.

This clonotype was recorded at least ten times. The chain is built from TRBV29-1 and TRBJ2-1; D is uncertain. There are 10 residues in the CDR3. CDR1 is SQVTM and CDR2 is ANQGSEA in the germline V gene. Trimming stripped 4 bases from V and 5 bases from J, with 3 bases between. The DNA for the CDR3 is TGCAGCGTTGCGCACAATGAGCAGTTCTTC. As protein: CSVAHNEQFF.

The chain combines TRBV20-1 with TRBJ2-2; TRBD1 or TRBD2 may be the D gene (5 bases each). Germline CDR1 is DFQATT and CDR2 is SNEGSKA (reference sequence). CDR3 size: 14 residues. Deletions cut 6 bases from V and 6 bases from J, with 17 bases between. CDR3 in DNA: TGCAGTGCAATCCGGGACCAATCTCCCGGGGAGCTGTTTTTT. This codes for CSAIRDQSPGELFF.

This clonotype occurred a few times. J is TRBJ1-2 and V is TRBV7-3, with D perhaps matching TRBD1 (5 bases). CDR3 size: 14 residues. Per germline, CDR1 SGHTA and CDR2 FQGTGA. The V end was cut by 0 bases, the J end by 10 bases, with 15 bases between. CDR3 protein: CASSLTAGTSSYTF. CDR3 DNA sequence: TGTGCCAGCAGCTTAACGGCGGGGACTTCGTCCTACACCTTC.

In this sample, this clonotype turned up a few times. The CDR3 sequence: CASSRRDGLLAKNIQYF. CDR3 bases: TGTGCCAGCAGCCGCCGGGACGGATTGCTAGCCAAAAACATTCAGTACTTC. The J gene is TRBJ2-4, the V gene TRBV6-6; TRBD1 or TRBD2 may be the D gene (5 bases each). The V gene's germline CDR1 is MNHNY and CDR2 SVGAGI (reference sequence). V was cut by 6 bases and J by 0 bases, with 18 bases left in between. The CDR3 length is 17 residues.

This clonotype was counted between two and nine times. CDR3 region: CASGQGANIQYF. Written as DNA, the CDR3 is TGTGCCAGCGGACAGGGGGCTAACATTCAGTACTTC. This chain connects TRBV6-2 or TRBV6-3 to TRBJ2-4; 11 bases fit TRBD1. V was clipped by 8 bases and J by 7 bases; unmatched bases: 1. Germline V gene sequence: CDR1 MNHEY, CDR2 SVGEGT. The CDR3 spans 12 residues.

The chain carries TRBV20-1 and TRBJ2-5; TRBD2 matches 9 bases. Germline-derived CDR1 and CDR2 are DFQATT and SNEGSKA (reference sequence). This CDR3 spans 13 amino acids. J gave up 5 bases and V 7 bases, and 8 bases lay outside the gene matches. The CDR3 DNA sequence: TGCAGTGGTAATAGCGGGAGTCTTGAGACCCAGTACTTC. It codes for CSGNSGSLETQYF.

In DNA form, the CDR3 reads TGTGCCAGCAGCCAGAGACTAGATCTAGCCAAAAACATTCAGTACTTC. It specifies CASSQRLDLAKNIQYF. The V gene is TRBV3-1, the J gene TRBJ2-4, with a weak D call TRBD2 (6 bases). V was clipped by 3 bases and J by 0 bases, with 12 bases between them. In germline, CDR1 is LGHDT, CDR2 YNNKEL (reference sequence). This CDR3 comprises 16 residues.

The V and J genes are TRBV6-1 and TRBJ2-7; D may be TRBD1 or TRBD2 (5 bases each). CDR3 length equals 13 residues. Per germline, CDR1 MNHNS and CDR2 SASEGT. Trimming took off 6 bases at V and 3 bases at J, with 12 bases between the two ends. In DNA, the CDR3 is TGTGCCAGCAGGCCTTGGGACCTCTACGAGCAGTACTTC. Amino acid sequence: CASRPWDLYEQYF.

J is TRBJ2-1 and V is TRBV6-5; D is perhaps TRBD2 (5 bases). V was pared by 0 bases and J by 7 bases, with 19 bases between. Looked up from germline, CDR1 is MNHEY and CDR2 is SVGAGI. The CDR3 spans 17 residues. CDR3 sequence: CASSYSSSLAGTNEQFF. As DNA, the CDR3 is TGTGCCAGCAGTTACTCGAGTAGCCTAGCCGGCACTAATGAGCAGTTCTTC.

V and J are TRBV5-6 and TRBJ1-1; the match to TRBD1 covers 7 bases. Trimming removed 0 bases from V and 4 bases from J; junction bases left unmatched: 9. This CDR3 has 16 amino acids. Germline CDR1 SGHDT, CDR2 YYEEEE. The DNA for the CDR3 is TGTGCCAGCAGCTTGGGGGTCGGGCAGGGGGGCACTGAAGCTTTCTTT. Translating gives CASSLGVGQGGTEAFF.

This clonotype turned up a few times. The chain is built from TRBV3-1 and TRBJ2-4; D uncertain. Germline lookup yields CDR1 LGHDT and CDR2 YNNKEL (reference sequence). This CDR3 has 14 amino acids. V gave up 1 base and J gave up 1 base, with 5 bases separating them. As DNA, the CDR3 is TGTGCCAGCAGCCAAGTAAAGGCCAAAAACATTCAGTACTTC. Protein product: CASSQVKAKNIQYF.

V is TRBV29-1 and J is TRBJ1-2; no clear D. V was pared by 2 bases and J by 4 bases, with 11 bases between. The CDR3 runs 13 residues. From germline, CDR1 is SQVTM and CDR2 ANQGSEA. CDR3 DNA: TGCAGCGTTGAAATCCGGCCGACCTATGGCTACACCTTC. It codes for CSVEIRPTYGYTF.

This rearrangement joins TRBV21-1 to TRBJ2-7; whether TRBD2, the table's D call, matches the DNA was not checked. TRBV21-1 is flagged as a pseudogene. The CDR3 contains 16 residues. Written as DNA, the CDR3 is TGTGCCAGCAGCAATCGCCCTAGCGGGGGGATCTACGAGCAGTACTTC. Translation gives CASSNRPSGGIYEQYF.

V gene TRBV20-1 combines with J gene TRBJ2-4; TRBD2 matches 9 bases. CDR1 and CDR2 from the germline V gene are DFQATT and SNEGSKA (reference sequence). V lost 0 bases, J lost 0 bases, and 9 bases stayed unmatched. The CDR3 contains 18 residues. The CDR3 nucleotides are TGCAGTGCTAGAGAGGGTAGCGGGGGCCCTCTAGCCAAAAACATTCAGTACTTC. Translation gives CSAREGSGGPLAKNIQYF.

The rearrangement joins TRBV7-9 to TRBJ2-7; D gene unclear. CDR1 is SEHNR and CDR2 is FQNEAQ in the germline V gene (reference sequence). Trimming left V 3 bases short and J 7 bases short, with 10 bases between. The CDR3 spans 12 residues. In DNA, the CDR3 is TGTGCCAGCAGCTTGGAAATAGGGGAGCAGTACTTC. Its protein product is CASSLEIGEQYF.

This clonotype has just a few counts. The J gene is TRBJ2-4, the V gene TRBV13, with no clear D. Judging by the DNA end, TRBJ2-7 fits better; the J call may be wrong. The CDR3 extends over 15 amino acids. Germline CDR1 is PRHDT and CDR2 is FYEKMQ (reference sequence). In nucleotides, the CDR3 is TGTGCCAGCAGCTCTTCTAACTGGGGTGCCTACGAGCAGTACTTC. Translation: CASSSSNWGAYEQYF.